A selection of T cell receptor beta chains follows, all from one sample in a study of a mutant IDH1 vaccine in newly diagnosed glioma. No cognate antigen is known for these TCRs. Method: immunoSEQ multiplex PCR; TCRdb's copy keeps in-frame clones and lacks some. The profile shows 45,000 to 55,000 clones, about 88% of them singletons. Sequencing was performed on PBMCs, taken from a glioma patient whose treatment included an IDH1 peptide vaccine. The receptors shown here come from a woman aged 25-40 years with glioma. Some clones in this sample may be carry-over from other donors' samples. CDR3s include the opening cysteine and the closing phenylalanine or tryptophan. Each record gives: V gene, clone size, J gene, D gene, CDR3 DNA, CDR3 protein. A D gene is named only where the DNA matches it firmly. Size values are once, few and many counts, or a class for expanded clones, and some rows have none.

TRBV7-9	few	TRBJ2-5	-	TGTGCCAGCAGCTTAGAAAAAGAGACCCAGTACTTC	CASSLEKETQYF
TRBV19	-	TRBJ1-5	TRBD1	TGTGCCAGTAGTAGCCGGGACAGGGAACTTAGCAATCAGCCCCAGCATTTT	CASSSRDRELSNQPQHF
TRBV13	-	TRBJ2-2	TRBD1	TGTGCCAGCAGCTTAGGCCCGAGGGGGCACACCGGGGAGCTGTTTTTT	CASSLGPRGHTGELFF
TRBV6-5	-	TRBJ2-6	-	TGTGCCAGCAGCCCTGCACGTTCTGGGGCCAACGTCCTGACTTTC	CASSPARSGANVLTF
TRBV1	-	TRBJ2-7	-	TGCACCAGCAGCCAAGCCCCGGCTAGCGGGAGAGACGAGCAGTACTTC	CTSSQAPASGRDEQYF
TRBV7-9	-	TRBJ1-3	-	TGTGCCAGCAGCTTAGATGGGGGCTCTGGAAACACCATATATTTT	CASSLDGGSGNTIYF
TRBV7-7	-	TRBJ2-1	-	TGTGCTAGCAGCTTAGCCCCCGGCAGGAACCTCAATGAGCAGTTCTTC	CASSLAPGRNLNEQFF
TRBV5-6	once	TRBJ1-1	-	TGTGCCAGCAGCTTGCTCGGGGGGCATAGGAACACTGAAGCTTTCTTT	CASSLLGGHRNTEAFF
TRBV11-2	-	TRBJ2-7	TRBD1	TGTGCCAGCAGCAACCGGGACAGTAACTACGAGCAGTACTTC	CASSNRDSNYEQYF
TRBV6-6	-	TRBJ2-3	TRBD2	TGTGCCAGCAGTTACGGCGGGAGGGTCCCAGATACGCAGTATTTT	CASSYGGRVPDTQYF
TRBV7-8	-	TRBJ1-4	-	TGTGCCAGCAGCAAAATGGGACCGTATAATGAAAAACTGTTTTTT	CASSKMGPYNEKLFF
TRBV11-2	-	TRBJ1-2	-	TGTGCCAGCAGCTTAGGTGGGGGTGGCTACACCTTC	CASSLGGGGYTF
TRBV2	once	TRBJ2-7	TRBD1	TGTGCCAGCAGTGACCGCAGGGGGCCCTACGAGCAGTACTTC	CASSDRRGPYEQYF
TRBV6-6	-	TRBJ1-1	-	TGTGCCAGCAGTTACGGGCTCCAGAACACTGAAGCTTTCTTT	CASSYGLQNTEAFF
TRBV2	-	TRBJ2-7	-	TGTGCCAGCACCCAGGCCAGAAGGCCCTACGAGCAGTACTTC	CASTQARRPYEQYF
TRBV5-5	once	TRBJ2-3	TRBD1	TGTGCCAGCAGCTTACAGGGGAAGGGTGGCACAGATACGCAGTATTTT	CASSLQGKGGTDTQYF
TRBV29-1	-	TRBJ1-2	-	TGCAGCGTGAATTCCGGGACACAAGGGACGGATGATGGCTACACCTTC	CSVNSGTQGTDDGYTF
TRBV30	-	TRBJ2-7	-	TGTGCCTGGAGTGTAAGGGGGAGGCAGCAGTACTTC	CAWSVRGRQQYF
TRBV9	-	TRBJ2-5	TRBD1	TGTGCCAGCAGCGCGAGGGGACAGGGGTCTCAAGAGACCCAGTACTTC	CASSARGQGSQETQYF
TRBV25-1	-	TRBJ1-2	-	TGTGCCAGCAGTGATTCACGCAGCGGCAGCCTTAACTATGGCTACACCTTC	CASSDSRSGSLNYGYTF
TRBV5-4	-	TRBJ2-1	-	TGTGCCAGCAGCTTGTGGGAGAACAATGAGCAGTTCTTC	CASSLWENNEQFF
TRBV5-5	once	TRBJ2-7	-	TGTGCCAGCAGCTTGGAGGGAGAAAGCTCCTACGAGCAGTACTTC	CASSLEGESSYEQYF
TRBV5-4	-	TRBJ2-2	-	TGTGCCAGCAGCTTGACCCGAAACACCGGGGAGCTGTTTTTT	CASSLTRNTGELFF
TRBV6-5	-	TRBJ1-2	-	TGTGCCAGCAGTTACTCTGGGGCGCGGGGCTACACCTTC	CASSYSGARGYTF
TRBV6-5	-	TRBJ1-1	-	TGTGCCAGCAGTCCCGGGACGTTAGTCACTGAAGCTTTCTTT	CASSPGTLVTEAFF
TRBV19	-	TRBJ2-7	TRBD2	TGTGCCAGTAGTGCCCTAGGACTAGCGGGAGACTACGAGCAGTACTTC	CASSALGLAGDYEQYF
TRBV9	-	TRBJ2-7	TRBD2	TGTGCCAGCAGCGATAGCGGGAGTTCCCACGAGCAGTACTTC	CASSDSGSSHEQYF
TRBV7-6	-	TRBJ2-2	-	TGTGCCACAGCCAGCGGAGTTCGAACCGGGGAGCTGTTTTTT	CATASGVRTGELFF
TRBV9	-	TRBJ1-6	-	TGTGCCAGCAGCGTCTCAGACAGCTCCTATAATTCACCCCTCCACTTT	CASSVSDSSYNSPLHF
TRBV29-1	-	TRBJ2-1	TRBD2	TGCAGCGTTGAAGGACTAGCGGGATTCTCCTACAATGAGCAGTTCTTC	CSVEGLAGFSYNEQFF
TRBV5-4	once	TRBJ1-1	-	TGTGCCAGCAGCTTGGCCCGGGGGGGGCGGGGAGACACTGAAGCTTTCTTT	CASSLARGGRGDTEAFF
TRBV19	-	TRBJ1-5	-	TGTGCCAGTCAATTAAGGGGGGTCGGCAGGGCGGCTCAGCCCCAGCATTTT	CASQLRGVGRAAQPQHF
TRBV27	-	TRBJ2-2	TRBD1	TGTGCCAGCAGTTCCGCATATTCCGGGGAACGCAGGGGGAGCGGTAACACCGGGGAGCTGTTTTTT	CASSSAYSGERRGSGNTGELFF
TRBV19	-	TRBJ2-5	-	TGTGCCAGTAGTGATTACCGATTCAGGGGTGCCGGGGGGAAAGGGACCCAGTACTTC	CASSDYRFRGAGGKGTQYF
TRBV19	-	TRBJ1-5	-	TGTGCCATTGGAAGGGGGGATCAGCCCCAGCATTTT	CAIGRGDQPQHF
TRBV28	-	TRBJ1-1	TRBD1	TGTGCCAGCATTCCCTCCATGACAGGGAAGACTGAAGCTTTCTTT	CASIPSMTGKTEAFF
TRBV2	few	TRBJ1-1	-	TGTGCCAGTCTCGGGAACACTGAAGCTTTCTTT	CASLGNTEAFF
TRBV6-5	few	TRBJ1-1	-	TGTGCCAGCACCGATCGCCGCCAAGCTTTCTTT	CASTDRRQAFF
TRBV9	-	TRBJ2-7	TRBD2	TGTGCCAGCAGCCCCCCGGGGCGACTAGCGGTTCTCTACGAGCAGTACTTC	CASSPPGRLAVLYEQYF
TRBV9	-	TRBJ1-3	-	TGTGCCAGCAGCGCCGGGGGCGGAAACACCATATATTTT	CASSAGGGNTIYF
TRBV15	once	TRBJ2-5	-	TGTGCCACCAGTAGAGAACGGTTAGGAGAGACCCAGTACTTC	CATSRERLGETQYF
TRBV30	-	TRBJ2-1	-	TGTGCCTGGAGCGGCAGTAGCAGGGATGAGCAGTTCTTC	CAWSGSSRDEQFF
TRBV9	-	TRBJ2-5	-	TGTGCCAGCAGCGTAGACCCCGAGGGGAAGGAGACCCAGTACTTC	CASSVDPEGKETQYF
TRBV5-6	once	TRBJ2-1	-	TGTGCCAGCAGCTTCCGCTACAATGAGCAGTTCTTC	CASSFRYNEQFF
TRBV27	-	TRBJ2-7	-	TGTGCCAGCAGTTCCGGCCCATGGCAGTACTTC	CASSSGPWQYF
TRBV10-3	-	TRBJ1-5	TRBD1	TGTGCCATCAGTGAGACAGGGGGATTCCAGCCCCAGCATTTT	CAISETGGFQPQHF
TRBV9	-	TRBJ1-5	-	TGTGCCAGCAGCGTAGAAGATAGCAATCAGCCCCAGCATTTT	CASSVEDSNQPQHF
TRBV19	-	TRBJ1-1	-	TGTGCCAGTAGTATAGGTAAGGGGCCTGTAGCTGAAGCTTTCTTT	CASSIGKGPVAEAFF
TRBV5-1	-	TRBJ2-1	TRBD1	TGCGCCAGCAGCATAAGCCGTGGGACAGGGAGAAGCTCCTACAATGAGCAGTTCTTC	CASSISRGTGRSSYNEQFF
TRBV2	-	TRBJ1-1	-	TGTGCCAGCACCATAGGGGGCACTGAAGCTTTCTTT	CASTIGGTEAFF
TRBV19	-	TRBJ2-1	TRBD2	TGTGCCAGTAGTTTGGGTAGCGGGCGCGACAATGAGCAGTTCTTC	CASSLGSGRDNEQFF